This TCR beta chain was found in a study of metastatic and nonmetastatic thyroid tumors. TCRdb re-analyzed the PCR reads through MiXCR. Of approximately 30,000 clones in the sample, about a sixth are singletons; the top ten hold just under 7%. CDR3 length: 17 residues. CDR1 is ENHRY and CDR2 is SYGVKD in the germline V gene. V dropped 6 bases and J dropped 3; count of bases not matched to a gene: 14. The sample holds many counts of this clone. This sample also contains other DNA sequences that code for the same CDR3. Among the patients, none had received any treatment before thyroid surgery. Sequenced material: blood. The chain recombines TRBV10-3 with TRBJ2-5; 9 bases map to TRBD2. This receptor was obtained from a female donor with papillary thyroid cancer or a benign thyroid nodule (not recorded which). Some clones in this sample may be carry-over from other donors' samples. DNA of the CDR3: TGTGCCATCAGAGCGGGAGGACGCCCGGATAGCGAAGAGACCCAGTACTTC. Amino acid sequence: CAIRAGGRPDSEETQYF.